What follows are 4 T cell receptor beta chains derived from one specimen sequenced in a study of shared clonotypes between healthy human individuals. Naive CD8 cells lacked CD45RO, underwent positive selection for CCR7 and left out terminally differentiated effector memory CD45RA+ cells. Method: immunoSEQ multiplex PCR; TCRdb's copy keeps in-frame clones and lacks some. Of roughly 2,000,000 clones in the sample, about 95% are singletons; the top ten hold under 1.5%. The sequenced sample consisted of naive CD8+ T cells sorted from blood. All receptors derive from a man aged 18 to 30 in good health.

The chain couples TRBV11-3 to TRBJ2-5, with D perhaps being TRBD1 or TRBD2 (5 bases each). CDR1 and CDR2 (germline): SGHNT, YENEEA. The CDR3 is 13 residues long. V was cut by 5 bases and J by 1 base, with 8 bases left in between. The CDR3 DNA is TGTGCCAGCAGCCAGGGACCCCAAGAGACCCAGTACTTC. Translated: CASSQGPQETQYF.

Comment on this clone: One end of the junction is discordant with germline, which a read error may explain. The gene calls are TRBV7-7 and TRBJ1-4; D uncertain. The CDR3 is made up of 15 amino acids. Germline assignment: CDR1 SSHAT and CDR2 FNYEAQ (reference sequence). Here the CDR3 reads CASSATGTFNEKLFF. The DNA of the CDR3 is TGTGCTAGCAGCGCCACCGGCACTTTTAATGAAAAACTGTTTTTT.

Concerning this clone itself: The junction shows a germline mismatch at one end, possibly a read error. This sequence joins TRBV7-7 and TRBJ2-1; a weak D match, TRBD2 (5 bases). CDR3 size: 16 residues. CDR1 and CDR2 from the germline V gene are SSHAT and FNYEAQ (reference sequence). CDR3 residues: CASSPPGPSAVDEQFF. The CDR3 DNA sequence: TGTGCTAGCAGCCCTCCGGGCCCCTCAGCGGTCGATGAGCAGTTCTTC.

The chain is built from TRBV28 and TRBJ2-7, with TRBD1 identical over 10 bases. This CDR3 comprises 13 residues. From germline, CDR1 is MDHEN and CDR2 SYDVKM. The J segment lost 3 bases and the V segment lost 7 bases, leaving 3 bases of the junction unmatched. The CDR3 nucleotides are TGTGCCAGCACGGGACAGGGGATCTACGAGCAGTACTTC. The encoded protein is CASTGQGIYEQYF.